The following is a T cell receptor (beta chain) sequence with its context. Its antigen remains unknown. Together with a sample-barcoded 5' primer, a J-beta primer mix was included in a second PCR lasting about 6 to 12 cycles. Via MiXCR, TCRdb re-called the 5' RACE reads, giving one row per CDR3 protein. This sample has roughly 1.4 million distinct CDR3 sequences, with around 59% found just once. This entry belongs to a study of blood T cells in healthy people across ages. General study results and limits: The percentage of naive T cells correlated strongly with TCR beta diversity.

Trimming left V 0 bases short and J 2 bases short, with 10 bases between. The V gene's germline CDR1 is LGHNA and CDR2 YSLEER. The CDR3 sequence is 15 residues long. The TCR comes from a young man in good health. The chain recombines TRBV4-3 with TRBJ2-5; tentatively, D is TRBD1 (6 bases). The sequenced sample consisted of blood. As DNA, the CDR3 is TGCGCCAGCAGCCAAGATGAAGGGGGACAAGAGACCCAGTACTTC. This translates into CASSQDEGGQETQYF.